Detailed here is one T cell receptor beta chain. Antigen unknown. This sample was included in a study of cytomegalovirus exposure and HLA in healthy donors. In the PCR, 60 Vbeta and 13 Jbeta primers were used. The method was immunoSEQ multiplex PCR; TCRdb's version includes in-frame clones alone and lacks a portion of them. The sample consists of some 160,000 clones, less than 90% of them appearing once. Study-wide results and caveats: More than 15,000 TCR beta sequences were associated with HLA alleles at 0.05 false discovery rate in a later analysis. A later analysis reported that several of the most significant clusters appeared to be linked to common viral pathogens, among them Epstein-Barr virus. TCR beta chain V- and J-gene trimming was linked, in a later analysis, to a missense variant in DCLRE1C.

Germline-derived CDR1 and CDR2 are SGHTA and FQGTGA. The V and J ends lost 6 bases and 3 bases respectively, with 21 bases between them. The CDR3 covers 18 residues. The sequenced sample consisted of PBMCs. V is TRBV7-3 and J is TRBJ2-6, with TRBD2 as a possible D gene (6 bases). This receptor was taken from a man aged 18 to 29 in good health and CMV-seronegative. The CDR3 here is CASRLASGTPSGANVLTF. CDR3 nucleotides: TGTGCCAGCAGACTAGCCTCCGGGACCCCCAGTGGGGCCAACGTCCTGACTTTC.